This is a list of T cell receptor beta chains from one sample in a study of T cells in Graves' hyperthyroidism and ophthalmopathy. Via MiXCR, TCRdb re-called the multiplex PCR reads, giving one row per CDR3 protein. The table has about 560,000 distinct CDR3 sequences, around 42% seen once. Sequencing used peripheral blood or thyroid tissue (not recorded which). These receptors were collected from a woman under 30 with Graves' hyperthyroidism. CDR3s include the opening cysteine and the closing phenylalanine or tryptophan. D genes are given only for firm matches. Only part of the rows carry a size: once, few, many, or a class if the clone is expanded.

many,TRBJ1-1,TRBV24-1,-,CATSGFGSEAFF,TGTGCCACCAGTGGGTTTGGCAGTGAAGCTTTCTTT
many,TRBJ1-1,TRBV29-1,TRBD1,CSVEDRGQNTEAFF,TGCAGCGTTGAAGACAGGGGGCAAAACACTGAAGCTTTCTTT
once,TRBJ2-2,TRBV12-3/TRBV12-4,TRBD2,CASRTSDYAGELFF,TGTGCCAGCAGGACTAGCGACTACGCCGGGGAGCTGTTTTTT
once,TRBJ2-6,TRBV19,-,CASSQSGTPSSGANVLTF,TGCGCCAGCAGCCAGTCGGGGACCCCAAGCTCTGGGGCCAACGTCCTGACTTTC
few,TRBJ1-5,TRBV19,-,CASSWQGAPQHF,TGTGCCAGTAGTTGGCAGGGCGCGCCCCAGCATTTT
-,TRBJ1-1,TRBV29-1,-,CSVGTQMNTEAFF,TGCAGCGTCGGGACACAGATGAACACTGAAGCTTTCTTT
-,TRBJ1-5,TRBV10-3,-,CAISLQQSNQPQHF,TGTGCCATCAGTTTACAGCAGAGCAATCAGCCCCAGCATTTT
-,TRBJ1-2,TRBV25-1,-,CASSDTAGDSGYTF,TGTGCCAGCAGTGATACAGCAGGCGACTCCGGCTACACCTTC
few,TRBJ1-1,TRBV24-1,TRBD1,CATAKQGETEAFF,TGTGCCACCGCTAAACAGGGGGAGACTGAAGCTTTCTTT
-,TRBJ1-1,TRBV5-1,-,CASKVGLNTEAFF,TGCGCCAGCAAGGTGGGCCTGAACACTGAAGCTTTCTTT
many,TRBJ1-1,TRBV10-2,-,CASSESAWGTEAFF,TGCGCCAGCAGTGAGTCTGCCTGGGGGACTGAAGCTTTCTTT
-,TRBJ2-2,TRBV6-5,TRBD2,CASSRVSGGTNTGELFF,TGTGCCAGCAGTAGGGTTAGCGGGGGAACGAACACCGGGGAGCTGTTTTTT
-,TRBJ2-5,TRBV11-1,TRBD2,CASSPRGGRIETQYF,TGTGCCAGCAGTCCAAGAGGCGGGAGGATAGAGACCCAGTACTTC
few,TRBJ2-6,TRBV10-3,-,CASSLESRFLGENVLTF,TGTGCCAGCAGTTTGGAGTCCCGTTTCCTGGGTGAGAACGTCCTGACTTTC
once,TRBJ1-5,TRBV10-3,TRBD1,CAISERTGSGNQPQHF,TGTGCCATCAGTGAGCGGACAGGGTCGGGCAATCAGCCCCAGCATTTT
-,TRBJ2-3,TRBV15,-,CATSRTEISGTDTQYF,TGTGCCACCAGCAGGACAGAAATCTCTGGCACAGATACGCAGTATTTT
few,TRBJ1-1,TRBV5-1,-,CASSLGARNTEAFF,TGCGCCAGCAGCTTGGGAGCCCGGAACACTGAAGCTTTCTTT
-,TRBJ1-5,TRBV20-1,-,CSALPLRGRQPQHF,TGCAGTGCTCTTCCGTTGAGGGGCCGGCAGCCCCAGCATTTT
-,TRBJ2-7,TRBV2,-,CASKGTREQYF,TGTGCCAGCAAGGGGACGAGAGAGCAGTACTTC
-,TRBJ1-3,TRBV7-9,-,CARNPTTIYF,TGTGCCAGAAACCCTACCACCATATATTTT
many,TRBJ1-5,TRBV2,-,CASSEGQTSNQPQHF,TGTGCCAGCAGTGAAGGACAAACGAGCAATCAGCCCCAGCATTTT
-,TRBJ2-2,TRBV7-2,TRBD2,CASSSPAGVNTGELFF,TGTGCCAGCAGCTCGCCAGCGGGAGTGAACACCGGGGAGCTGTTTTTT
-,TRBJ1-5,TRBV5-1,TRBD1,CASSLTGTGFQPQHF,TGCGCCAGCAGCTTGACCGGGACAGGGTTTCAGCCCCAGCATTTT
-,TRBJ1-2,TRBV10-3,TRBD1,CAIAGTANYGYTF,TGTGCCATTGCCGGGACAGCCAACTATGGCTACACCTTC
few,TRBJ2-7,TRBV7-8,-,CASSLARRGGAREQYF,TGTGCCAGCAGCTTAGCGAGACGTGGAGGGGCAAGGGAGCAGTACTTC
few,TRBJ2-7,TRBV20-1,-,CSARDPSLPSGEQYF,TGCAGTGCTAGAGACCCCAGCCTCCCCTCCGGCGAGCAGTACTTC
few,TRBJ2-5,TRBV7-2,-,CASSLGVQAHRGSDQETQYF,TGTGCCAGCAGCTTGGGGGTACAGGCCCATAGGGGCAGCGACCAAGAGACCCAGTACTTC
many,TRBJ1-6,TRBV10-3,TRBD1,CAISEDRANSPLHF,TGTGCCATCAGTGAGGACAGGGCTAATTCACCCCTCCACTTT
-,TRBJ1-4,TRBV5-1,-,CASSSGGPEKLFF,TGCGCCAGCAGCTCGGGGGGCCCTGAAAAACTGTTTTTT
few,TRBJ1-4,TRBV25-1,TRBD1,CASSPGFKGANEKLFF,TGTGCCAGCAGCCCTGGATTTAAGGGGGCGAATGAAAAACTGTTTTTT
many,TRBJ2-5,TRBV12-3/TRBV12-4,TRBD2,CASKRTSGGVHETQYF,TGTGCCAGCAAGCGGACTAGCGGGGGAGTCCACGAGACCCAGTACTTC
many,TRBJ2-7,TRBV7-2,-,CASSSPGFYEQYF,TGTGCCAGCAGCTCGCCAGGGTTCTACGAGCAGTACTTC
-,TRBJ2-7,TRBV7-9,-,CASSPEGVQYF,TGTGCCAGCAGCCCCGAGGGAGTGCAGTACTTC
many,TRBJ2-7,TRBV7-9,-,CASSLVRDGYEQYF,TGTGCCAGCAGCTTAGTCAGGGACGGATACGAGCAGTACTTC
-,TRBJ2-7,TRBV15,TRBD2,CATGRLAAYEQYF,TGTGCCACCGGGAGACTAGCCGCCTACGAGCAGTACTTC
many,TRBJ1-1,TRBV7-9,-,CASRPEAFF,TGTGCCAGCAGGCCAGAAGCTTTCTTT
-,TRBJ2-7,TRBV20-1,TRBD2,CSAKREGLRNEQYF,TGCAGTGCAAAGCGGGAGGGCCTTAGGAACGAGCAGTACTTC
few,TRBJ2-7,TRBV7-9,-,CASSYSGTTVHEQYF,TGTGCCAGCAGTTACTCGGGTACTACGGTCCACGAGCAGTACTTC
-,TRBJ1-2,TRBV28,-,CASTLGGHGGYTF,TGTGCCAGCACCTTGGGCGGGCACGGGGGCTACACCTTC
few,TRBJ1-1,TRBV20-1,-,CSGGSETEAFF,TGCAGTGGGGGCAGTGAGACTGAAGCTTTCTTT
-,TRBJ1-1,TRBV29-1,TRBD1,CSVDPGQGVAEAFF,TGCAGCGTTGACCCGGGACAGGGGGTGGCTGAAGCTTTCTTT
once,TRBJ1-5,TRBV25-1,-,CASSRDITSGQPQHF,TGTGCCAGCAGCCGAGACATCACGAGCGGTCAGCCCCAGCATTTT
many,TRBJ1-4,TRBV24-1,-,CATSDPQGQEEKLFF,TGTGCCACCAGTGATCCGCAGGGGCAGGAGGAAAAACTGTTTTTT
few,TRBJ1-5,TRBV12-5,-,CASGLEGSNQPQHF,TGTGCTAGTGGTTTGGAGGGGAGCAATCAGCCCCAGCATTTT
-,TRBJ2-7,TRBV4-3,-,CASSGRSREQYF,TGCGCCAGCAGCGGCAGGAGCCGGGAGCAGTACTTC
few,TRBJ1-1,TRBV19,TRBD1,CASSRGYTEAFF,TGTGCCAGCAGCAGGGGGTACACTGAAGCTTTCTTT
-,TRBJ2-7,TRBV11-1,-,CASSARPGAGSYEQYF,TGTGCCAGCAGTGCTAGACCGGGGGCGGGCTCCTACGAGCAGTACTTC
-,TRBJ2-2,TRBV29-1,TRBD2,CNATRTSRLGGELFF,TGCAACGCTACCCGGACTAGTCGTCTAGGCGGGGAGCTGTTTTTT
-,TRBJ2-5,TRBV20-1,TRBD1,CSAREDRAQETQYF,TGCAGTGCTAGAGAGGACAGGGCTCAAGAGACCCAGTACTTC
few,TRBJ2-5,TRBV7-9,TRBD2,CASSFPAELAVETQYF,TGTGCCAGCAGCTTTCCAGCGGAACTAGCGGTAGAGACCCAGTACTTC